Listed here are 26 T cell receptor beta chains from one sample, sequenced in a study of control samples from healthy donors and cancer patients. Data came from immunoSEQ multiplex PCR; TCRdb stores just in-frame clones and leaves some out. The data show about 130,000 clones, approximately 92% seen once. The sample comprised PBMCs. The receptors originated from an elderly man with head and neck cancer.

The genes are TRBV3-1 (or the pseudogene TRBV3-2) and TRBJ2-5; D may be TRBD2 (5 bases). Trimming cost V 4 bases and J 4 bases, with 13 bases left between them. This CDR3 has 14 residues. CDR1 is LGHDT, CDR2 YNNKEL, per germline (reference sequence). In DNA form, the CDR3 reads TGTGCCAGCAGCCCGGACTGGGCAGGAGAGACCCAGTACTTC. Translated: CASSPDWAGETQYF.

This chain connects TRBV9 to TRBJ1-5; tentative D call: TRBD1 (5 bases). Germline V gene lookup returns CDR1 SGDLS and CDR2 YYNGEE. CDR3 length: 15 amino acids. V lost 4 bases and J 5 bases, leaving 16 bases between the germline ends. CDR3 in amino acids: CASSPDGQGHQPQHF. DNA for the CDR3: TGTGCCAGCAGCCCAGACGGCCAGGGCCATCAGCCCCAGCATTTT.

This clone was recorded only once. The V call is TRBV7-2, the J call TRBJ2-7; the D gene is possibly TRBD2 (6 bases). Germline CDR1 reads SGHTA; CDR2 reads FQGNSA. The CDR3 spans 15 residues. The V end lost 4 bases, the J end lost 3 bases, and 16 bases lay between the germline ends. This chain's CDR3 is CASSYSGTVNYEQYF. The CDR3 DNA follows: TGTGCCAGCAGCTACTCCGGGACTGTTAACTACGAGCAGTACTTC.

The count of this clone is one. The chain has TRBV19 and TRBJ1-5; no clear D gene. Germline values: CDR1 LNHDA, CDR2 SQIVND (reference sequence). This CDR3 is 14 amino acids long. Trimming stripped 5 bases from V and 5 bases from J, with 13 bases between. The CDR3 DNA follows: TGTGCCAGTAGTCCCGCCCAGCGCCATCAGCCCCAGCATTTT. Translated, it gives CASSPAQRHQPQHF.

J is TRBJ1-2 and V is TRBV7-2; D is possibly TRBD1 (5 bases). The V end was cut by 4 bases, the J end by 4 bases, with 7 bases between. The length of the CDR3 is 12 residues. Germline values: CDR1 SGHTA, CDR2 FQGNSA. CDR3 amino acids: CASSSGTYGYTF. CDR3 DNA: TGTGCCAGCAGCTCTGGGACCTATGGCTACACCTTC.

The rearrangement uses TRBV12-3 or TRBV12-4 and TRBJ2-7; no clear D gene. The CDR3 runs 13 residues. Trimming took 2 bases from V and 2 from J, leaving 7 bases between them. CDR3 nucleotide sequence: TGTGCCAGCAGTTTAAACTCAGCCTACGAGCAGTACTTC. Amino acid sequence: CASSLNSAYEQYF.

V gene TRBV6-2 or TRBV6-3 combines with J gene TRBJ2-7, with D maybe TRBD2 (6 bases). Germline V gene lookup returns CDR1 MNHEY and CDR2 SVGEGT. This CDR3 spans 14 amino acids. Trimming pared 6 bases from V and 3 bases from J, leaving 15 bases between. Written as DNA, the CDR3 is TGTGCCAGCAGCCGTCTGGGAGGCCTCTACGAGCAGTACTTC. Protein: CASSRLGGLYEQYF.

The chain recombines TRBV30 with TRBJ1-6, with D hard to call. The germline CDR1 and CDR2 sequences are GTSNPN and SVGIG (reference sequence). V lost 2 bases to trimming and J lost 9 bases, with 8 bases between them. CDR3 size: 12 residues. CDR3 in DNA: TGTGCCTGGAGTCCCCGTAGTTCACCCCTCCACTTT. This encodes CAWSPRSSPLHF. Combining the CDR3 with reference TRBV30 and TRBJ1-6 gives the whole variable domain SQTIHQWPATLVQPVGSPLSLECTVEGTSNPNLYWYRQAAGRGLQLLFYSVGIGQISSEVPQNLSASRPQDRQFILSSKKLLLSDSGFYLCAWSPRSSPLHFGNGTRLTVT.

The chain uses TRBV5-8 and TRBJ2-2; D perhaps matches TRBD1 (6 bases). The CDR3 totals 16 residues. Trimming removed 0 bases from V and 2 bases from J, with 11 bases in between. Per the germline V gene, CDR1 is SGHTS and CDR2 is YDEGEE. CDR3 DNA sequence: TGTGCCAGCAGCTTGGTCGGCAGGGGCAACACCGGGGAGCTGTTTTTT. It codes for CASSLVGRGNTGELFF. The full variable domain, with the rest looked up from reference TRBV5-8 and TRBJ2-2, is EAGVTQSPTHLIKTRGQQATLRCSPISGHTSVYWYQQALGLGLQFLLWYDEGEERNRGNFPPRFSGRQFPNYSSELNVNALELEDSALYLCASSLVGRGNTGELFFGEGSRLTVL.

The chain carries TRBV19 and TRBJ2-1; D is possibly TRBD2 (6 bases). V shed 4 bases and J shed 5 bases, with 9 bases lying between them. Germline V gene sequence: CDR1 LNHDA, CDR2 SQIVND (reference sequence). This CDR3 contains 13 residues. This CDR3 is CASSRGENNEQFF. The CDR3 coding sequence is TGTGCCAGTAGTAGGGGGGAGAACAATGAGCAGTTCTTC.

The chain couples TRBV5-4 to TRBJ2-1; 10 bases are shared with TRBD2. The V and J ends lost 4 bases and 7 bases, in that order; junction bases with no gene match: 14. CDR3 length equals 17 residues. In germline, CDR1 is SGHNT, CDR2 YYREEE (reference sequence). The CDR3 DNA is TGTGCCAGCAGCCGCGGACTAGCGGAAGGAGTAGCGAATGAGCAGTTCTTC. As protein: CASSRGLAEGVANEQFF.

V usage is TRBV7-9 and J usage is TRBJ2-5; D is unresolved. Per the germline V gene, CDR1 is SEHNR and CDR2 is FQNEAQ (reference sequence). V was cut by 1 base and J by 1 base, with 13 bases left in between. The CDR3 extends over 16 amino acids. The CDR3: CASSLGERARQETQYF. In DNA, the CDR3 is TGTGCCAGCAGCTTAGGGGAACGGGCCCGCCAAGAGACCCAGTACTTC.

The rearrangement links TRBV5-1 to TRBJ2-7; TRBD1 or TRBD2 may be the D gene (7 bases each). CDR1 and CDR2 from the germline V gene are SGHRS and YFSETQ. This CDR3 contains 14 residues. The ends were cut back, 4 bases at V and 2 bases at J, with 13 bases in the middle. CDR3 nucleotide sequence: TGCGCCAGCAGCAACAGGGGAGGGACCTACGAGCAGTACTTC. Encoded protein: CASSNRGGTYEQYF.

This clone was seen only once. This rearrangement joins TRBV7-2 to TRBJ1-1; 9 bases are a match to TRBD1. CDR1 and CDR2 from the germline V gene are SGHTA and FQGNSA. The CDR3 spans 15 residues. With 5 bases clipped from V and 7 bases from J, the junction kept 11 bases outside the gene matches. The DNA for the CDR3 is TGTGCCAGCAGCACTGACAGGGGGAACGCCTTTGAAGCTTTCTTT. This gives the protein CASSTDRGNAFEAFF.

The chain is built from TRBV19 and TRBJ1-5; D gene uncertain. The germline V and J ends were trimmed by 4 bases and 0 bases, with 13 bases remaining between them. CDR1 is LNHDA and CDR2 is SQIVND in the germline V gene (reference sequence). This CDR3 region has 16 residues. CDR3 protein: CASSSRDSISNQPQHF. The CDR3 coding sequence is TGTGCCAGTAGTAGCCGGGATTCGATTAGCAATCAGCCCCAGCATTTT. Together with reference TRBV19 and TRBJ1-5, the CDR3 gives the full variable domain: DGGITQSPKYLFRKEGQNVTLSCEQNLNHDAMYWYRQDPGQGLRLIYYSQIVNDFQKGDIAEGYSVSREKKESFPLTVTSAQKNPTAFYLCASSSRDSISNQPQHFGDGTRLSIL.

This chain links TRBV29-1 with TRBJ2-3; 11 bases align to TRBD2. This CDR3 comprises 16 residues. Germline values: CDR1 SQVTM, CDR2 ANQGSEA. Trimming took 8 bases from V and 5 from J; bases not matched to a gene: 15. The CDR3 spells CSYHLVAGGRVDTQYF. The CDR3 nucleotides read TGCAGCTACCATCTGGTAGCGGGGGGGCGGGTAGATACGCAGTATTTT.

The CDR3 sequence is CASSFLGGSVGYTF. In DNA, the CDR3 is TGTGCCAGCAGTTTTCTGGGGGGATCGGTCGGCTACACCTTC. The genes are TRBV27 and TRBJ1-2, with D maybe TRBD1 (5 bases). Germline CDR1 MNHEY, CDR2 SMNVEV (reference sequence). This CDR3 region has 14 residues. V lost 3 bases and J lost 8, with 16 bases in between.

The genes are TRBV27 and TRBJ2-7; 9 nucleotides match TRBD1. J was trimmed by 2 bases and V by 7 bases; bases with no gene match: 15. Per germline, CDR1 MNHEY and CDR2 SMNVEV (reference sequence). This CDR3 region has 17 residues. The CDR3 DNA reads as TGTGCCAGCAAAAGGGGAGTCGGGACAGGGTCCACCTACGAGCAGTACTTC. Residues: CASKRGVGTGSTYEQYF.

The chain has TRBV19 and TRBJ2-5; 9 bases map to TRBD2. The length of the CDR3 is 15 residues. Losses at the gene ends were 3 bases for V and 5 bases for J; bases not matched to a gene: 7. The germline CDR1 and CDR2 sequences are LNHDA and SQIVND (reference sequence). CDR3 DNA sequence: TGTGCCAGTAGTATCCGGCTAGCGGGATGGGAGACCCAGTACTTC. Protein: CASSIRLAGWETQYF.

The chain employs TRBV6-2 or TRBV6-3 and TRBJ1-4; 7 bases match TRBD1. J was trimmed by 3 bases and V by 5 bases; bases with no gene match: 3. The CDR3 spans 14 residues. Germline values: CDR1 MNHEY, CDR2 SVGEGT. CDR3 region: CASSPGTANEKLFF. For the CDR3, the DNA is TGTGCCAGCAGTCCAGGGACAGCTAATGAAAAACTGTTTTTT.

The chain is built from TRBV28 and TRBJ2-1; 13 nucleotides match TRBD2. Germline loops: CDR1 MDHEN, CDR2 SYDVKM. The CDR3 loop spans 16 amino acids. Germline trimming cut 5 bases from V and 15 bases from J; bases unmatched to any gene: 16. The CDR3 loop reads CASSPRDRTSGRRWFF. Here the CDR3 DNA reads TGTGCCAGCAGTCCCCGAGACCGGACTAGCGGGAGAAGATGGTTCTTC.

Only one count was recorded for this clone. The chain combines TRBV2 with TRBJ1-6; 8 positions match TRBD1. There are 15 residues in the CDR3. Trimming took 1 base from V and 8 from J; bases not matched to a gene: 4. Germline V gene lookup returns CDR1 SNHLY and CDR2 FYNNEI. CDR3 amino acids: CASSEEGTGYSPLHF. The CDR3 DNA sequence: TGTGCCAGCAGTGAAGAGGGGACAGGCTATTCACCCCTCCACTTT.

The gene calls are TRBV5-1 and TRBJ1-4, with TRBD1 matching 8 bases. With 0 bases clipped from V and 6 bases from J, the junction kept 4 bases outside the gene matches. This CDR3 is 15 amino acids long. CDR1 is SGHRS, CDR2 YFSETQ, per germline. CDR3 loop: CASSLAGTGDEKLFF. The CDR3 nucleotides read TGCGCCAGCAGCTTGGCCGGGACAGGCGATGAAAAACTGTTTTTT.

V gene TRBV30 combines with J gene TRBJ1-2; D call uncertain. Between the trimmed V and J ends, which lost 3 bases and 8 bases, there was a span of 16 bases. Germline CDR1 and CDR2: GTSNPN and SVGIG (reference sequence). There are 13 residues in the CDR3. The CDR3 region has the DNA TGTGCCTGGAGCTTCGAGCGGGGTCGCGGCTACACCTTC. Its protein product is CAWSFERGRGYTF. Complete variable domain (other parts from reference TRBV30 and TRBJ1-2): SQTIHQWPATLVQPVGSPLSLECTVEGTSNPNLYWYRQAAGRGLQLLFYSVGIGQISSEVPQNLSASRPQDRQFILSSKKLLLSDSGFYLCAWSFERGRGYTFGSGTRLTVV.

This clone was counted a single time. This chain connects TRBV10-1 to TRBJ1-6; D not certain. The CDR3 has 17 amino acids. In germline, CDR1 is WNHNN, CDR2 SYGVQD (reference sequence). V lost 6 bases and J lost 0, with 15 bases in between. CDR3 residues: CASSPGRLSSYNSPLHF. CDR3 nucleotides: TGCGCCAGCAGCCCGGGCCGACTAAGCTCCTATAATTCACCCCTCCACTTT.

For the CDR3, the DNA is TGTGCCAGCAGCCCCGGGACAGGGTACGAGCAGTACTTC. It translates to CASSPGTGYEQYF. The chain links TRBV11-1 to TRBJ2-7; 9 bases line up with TRBD1. The V gene's germline CDR1 is SGHAT and CDR2 FQDESV (reference sequence). CDR3 length equals 13 residues. The ends lost 5 bases at V and 4 bases at J; junction bases unmatched: 3.